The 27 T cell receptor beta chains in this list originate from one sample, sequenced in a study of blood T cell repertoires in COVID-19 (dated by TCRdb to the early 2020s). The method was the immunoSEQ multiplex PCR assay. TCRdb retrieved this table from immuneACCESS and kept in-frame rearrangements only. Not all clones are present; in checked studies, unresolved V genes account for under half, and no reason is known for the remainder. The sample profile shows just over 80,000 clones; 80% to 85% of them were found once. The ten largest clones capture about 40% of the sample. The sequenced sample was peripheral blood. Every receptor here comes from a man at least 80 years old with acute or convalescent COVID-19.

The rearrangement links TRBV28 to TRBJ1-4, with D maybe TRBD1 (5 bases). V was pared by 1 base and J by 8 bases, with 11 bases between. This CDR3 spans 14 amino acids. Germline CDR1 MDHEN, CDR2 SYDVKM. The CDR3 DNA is TGTGCCAGCAGTTTATCAGGGAATGAGGAAAAACTGTTTTTT. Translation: CASSLSGNEEKLFF.

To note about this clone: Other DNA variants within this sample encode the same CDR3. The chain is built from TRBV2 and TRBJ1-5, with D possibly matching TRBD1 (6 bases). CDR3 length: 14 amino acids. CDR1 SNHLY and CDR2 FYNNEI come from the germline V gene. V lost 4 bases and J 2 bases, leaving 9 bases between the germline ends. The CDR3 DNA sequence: TGTGCCAGCAGTGGACAGGCTGGCAATCAGCCCCAGCATTTT. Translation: CASSGQAGNQPQHF.

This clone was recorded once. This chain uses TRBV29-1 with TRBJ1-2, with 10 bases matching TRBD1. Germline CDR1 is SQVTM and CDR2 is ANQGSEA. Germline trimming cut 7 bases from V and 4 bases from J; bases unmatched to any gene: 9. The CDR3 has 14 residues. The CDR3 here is CSAETGGSGYGYTF. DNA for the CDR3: TGCAGCGCAGAGACAGGGGGCAGCGGCTATGGCTACACCTTC.

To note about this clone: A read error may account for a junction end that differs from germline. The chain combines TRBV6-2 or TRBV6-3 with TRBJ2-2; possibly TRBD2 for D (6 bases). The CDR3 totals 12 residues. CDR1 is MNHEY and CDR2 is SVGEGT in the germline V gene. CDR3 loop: CASSYSTGGLFF. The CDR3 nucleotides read TGTGCCAGCAGTTACTCTACCGGGGGGCTGTTTTTT.

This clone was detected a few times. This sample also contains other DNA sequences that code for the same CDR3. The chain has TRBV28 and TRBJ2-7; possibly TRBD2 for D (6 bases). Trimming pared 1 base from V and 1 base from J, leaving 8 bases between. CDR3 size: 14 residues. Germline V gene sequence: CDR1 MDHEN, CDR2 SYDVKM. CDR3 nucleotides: TGTGCCAGCAGTTTATCCGCGGGATCCTACGAGCAGTACTTC. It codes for CASSLSAGSYEQYF.

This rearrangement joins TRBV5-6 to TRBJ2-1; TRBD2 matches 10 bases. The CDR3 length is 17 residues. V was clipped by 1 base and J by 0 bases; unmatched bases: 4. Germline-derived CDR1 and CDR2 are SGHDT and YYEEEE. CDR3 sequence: CASSLIPSGSSYNEQFF. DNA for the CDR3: TGTGCCAGCAGCTTGATACCTAGCGGGAGCTCCTACAATGAGCAGTTCTTC.

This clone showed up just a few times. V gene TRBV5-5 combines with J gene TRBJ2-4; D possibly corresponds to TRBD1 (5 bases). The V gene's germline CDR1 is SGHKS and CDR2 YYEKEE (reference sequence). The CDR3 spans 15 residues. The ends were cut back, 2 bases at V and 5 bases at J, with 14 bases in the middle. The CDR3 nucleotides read TGTGCCAGCAGCTTATTTCAGGGCCCACAAAACATTCAGTACTTC. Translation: CASSLFQGPQNIQYF.

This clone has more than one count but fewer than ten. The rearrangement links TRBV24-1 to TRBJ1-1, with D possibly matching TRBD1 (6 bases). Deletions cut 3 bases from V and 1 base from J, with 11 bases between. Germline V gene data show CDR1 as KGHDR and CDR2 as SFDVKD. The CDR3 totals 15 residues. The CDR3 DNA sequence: TGTGCCACCAGTGATCCAAGGGGGTCGAACACTGAAGCTTTCTTT. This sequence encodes CATSDPRGSNTEAFF.

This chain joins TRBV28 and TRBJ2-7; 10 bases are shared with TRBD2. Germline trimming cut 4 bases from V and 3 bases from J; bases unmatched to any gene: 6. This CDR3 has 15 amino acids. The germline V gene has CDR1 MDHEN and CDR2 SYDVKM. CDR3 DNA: TGTGCCAGCAGTTATACTAGCGGGATAATCTACGAGCAGTACTTC. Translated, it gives CASSYTSGIIYEQYF.

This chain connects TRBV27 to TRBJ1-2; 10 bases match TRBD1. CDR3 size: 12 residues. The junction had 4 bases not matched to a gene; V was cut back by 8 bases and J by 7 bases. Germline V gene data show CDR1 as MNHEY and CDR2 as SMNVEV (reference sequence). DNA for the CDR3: TGTGCCAGCGGGACAGGGGTTTCTGGCTACACCTTC. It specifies CASGTGVSGYTF.

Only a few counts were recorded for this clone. CDR3 nucleotide sequence: TGTGCCAGCAGTCCCTCAACTAGCGTCTCCTACAATGAGCAGTTCTTC. Protein: CASSPSTSVSYNEQFF. The chain joins TRBV28 to TRBJ2-1; TRBD2 agrees at 7 bases. The CDR3 consists of 16 residues. The germline V gene encodes CDR1 MDHEN and CDR2 SYDVKM. J gave up 0 bases and V 5 bases, and 7 bases lay outside the gene matches.

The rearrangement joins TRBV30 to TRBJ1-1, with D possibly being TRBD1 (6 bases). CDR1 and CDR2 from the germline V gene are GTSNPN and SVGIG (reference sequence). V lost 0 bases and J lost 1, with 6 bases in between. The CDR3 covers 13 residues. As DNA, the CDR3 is TGTGCCTGGAGTGTCAGGGGGAACACTGAAGCTTTCTTT. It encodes CAWSVRGNTEAFF.

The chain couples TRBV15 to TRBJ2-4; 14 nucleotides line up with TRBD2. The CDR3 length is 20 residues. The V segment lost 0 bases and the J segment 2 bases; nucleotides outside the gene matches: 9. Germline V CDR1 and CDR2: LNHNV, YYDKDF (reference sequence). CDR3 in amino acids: CATSRDPGTSGSITKNIQYF. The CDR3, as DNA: TGTGCCACCAGCAGAGATCCAGGGACTAGCGGGAGTATCACCAAAAACATTCAGTACTTC.

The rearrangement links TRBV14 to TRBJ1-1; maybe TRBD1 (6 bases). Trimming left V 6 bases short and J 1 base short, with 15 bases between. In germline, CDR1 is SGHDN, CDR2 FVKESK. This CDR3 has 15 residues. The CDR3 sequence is CASSATGHSNTEAFF. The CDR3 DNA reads TGTGCCAGCAGTGCAACGGGACATTCGAACACTGAAGCTTTCTTT.

The CDR3 coding sequence is TGTGCCAGCAGTTTAGCGCTAGCTTTCGATGAGCAGTTCTTC. It specifies CASSLALAFDEQFF. The J gene is TRBJ2-1, the V gene TRBV28; maybe TRBD2 (5 bases). The CDR3 is 14 residues long. Germline V gene sequence: CDR1 MDHEN, CDR2 SYDVKM. Deletions cut 2 bases from V and 8 bases from J, with 13 bases between.

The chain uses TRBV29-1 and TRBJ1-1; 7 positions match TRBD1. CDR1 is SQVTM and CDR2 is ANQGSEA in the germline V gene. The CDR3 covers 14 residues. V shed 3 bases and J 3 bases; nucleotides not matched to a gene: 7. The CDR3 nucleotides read TGCAGCGTTGAGTGGGACAGTTTTTACACTGAAGCTTTCTTT. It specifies CSVEWDSFYTEAFF.

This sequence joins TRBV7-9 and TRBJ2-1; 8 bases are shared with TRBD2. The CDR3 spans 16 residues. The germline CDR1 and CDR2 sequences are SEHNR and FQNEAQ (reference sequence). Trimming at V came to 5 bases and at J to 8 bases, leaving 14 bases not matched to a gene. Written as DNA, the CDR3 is TGTGCCAGCAGCCCCCGGATAAGCGGGAGTCGAGATGAGCAGTTCTTC. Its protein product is CASSPRISGSRDEQFF.

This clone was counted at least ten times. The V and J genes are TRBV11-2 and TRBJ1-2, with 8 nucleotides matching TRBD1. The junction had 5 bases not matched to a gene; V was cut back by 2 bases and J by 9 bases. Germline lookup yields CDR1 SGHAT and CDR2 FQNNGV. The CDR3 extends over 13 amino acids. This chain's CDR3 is CASSLTGGGRYTF. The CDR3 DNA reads TGTGCCAGCAGCTTAACAGGGGGAGGTCGCTACACCTTC. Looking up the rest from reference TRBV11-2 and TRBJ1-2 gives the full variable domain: EAGVAQSPRYKIIEKRQSVAFWCNPISGHATLYWYQQILGQGPKLLIQFQNNGVVDDSQLPKDRFSAERLKGVDSTLKIQPAKLEDSAVYLCASSLTGGGRYTFGSGTRLTVV.

CDR3 DNA sequence: TGTGCCAGCAGCTCCGGGACAGGGAACTATGGCTACACCTTC. Its protein product is CASSSGTGNYGYTF. J is TRBJ1-2 and V is TRBV5-4, with 9 bases identical to TRBD1. Germline lookup yields CDR1 SGHNT and CDR2 YYREEE (reference sequence). The CDR3 totals 14 residues. Losses at the gene ends were 3 bases for V and 2 bases for J; bases not matched to a gene: 2.

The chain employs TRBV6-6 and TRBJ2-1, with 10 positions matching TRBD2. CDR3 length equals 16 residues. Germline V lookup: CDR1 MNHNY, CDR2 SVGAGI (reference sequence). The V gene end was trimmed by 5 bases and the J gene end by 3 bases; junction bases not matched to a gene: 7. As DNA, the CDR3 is TGTGCCAGCAGTCGACTAGCGGGTCGACTCTACAATGAGCAGTTCTTC. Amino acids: CASSRLAGRLYNEQFF.

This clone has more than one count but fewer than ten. DNA for the CDR3: TGTGCCAGCAGATATGGGGACAGAAAGTATCAGCCCCAGCATTTT. Translation: CASRYGDRKYQPQHF. V is TRBV28 and J is TRBJ1-5; 7 bases line up with TRBD1. The V gene's germline CDR1 is MDHEN and CDR2 SYDVKM. Germline trimming cut 6 bases from V and 5 bases from J; bases unmatched to any gene: 10. The CDR3 contains 15 residues.

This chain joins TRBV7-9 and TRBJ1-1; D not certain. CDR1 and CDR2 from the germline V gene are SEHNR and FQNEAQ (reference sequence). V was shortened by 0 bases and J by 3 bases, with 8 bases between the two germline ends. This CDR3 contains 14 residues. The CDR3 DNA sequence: TGTGCCAGCAGCTTAGCGGCCGGGTACACTGAAGCTTTCTTT. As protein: CASSLAAGYTEAFF.

The CDR3 DNA follows: TGTGCCAGCAGTGAGCGGTTCCCCACAGATACGCAGTATTTT. Translation: CASSERFPTDTQYF. V gene TRBV2 combines with J gene TRBJ2-3, with unresolved D. The CDR3 covers 14 residues. Germline lookup yields CDR1 SNHLY and CDR2 FYNNEI. V was cut by 3 bases and J by 2 bases, with 9 bases left in between.

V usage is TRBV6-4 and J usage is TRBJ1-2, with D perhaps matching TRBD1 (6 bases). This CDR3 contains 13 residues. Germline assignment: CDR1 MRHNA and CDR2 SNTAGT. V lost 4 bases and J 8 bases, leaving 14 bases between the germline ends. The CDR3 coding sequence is TGTGCCAGCAGTGCCTTGGCGCAGGGGGGCTACACCTTC. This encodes CASSALAQGGYTF.

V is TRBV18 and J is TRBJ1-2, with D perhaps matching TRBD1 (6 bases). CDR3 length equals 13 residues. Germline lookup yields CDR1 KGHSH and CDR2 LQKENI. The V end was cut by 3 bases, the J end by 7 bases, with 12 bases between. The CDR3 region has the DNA TGTGCCAGCTCACCCGGGCAGGGGAGTGGCTACACCTTC. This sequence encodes CASSPGQGSGYTF.

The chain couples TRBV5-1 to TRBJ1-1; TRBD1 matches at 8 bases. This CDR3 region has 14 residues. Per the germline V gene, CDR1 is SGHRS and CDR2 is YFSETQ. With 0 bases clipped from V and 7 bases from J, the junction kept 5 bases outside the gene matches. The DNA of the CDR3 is TGCGCCAGCAGCTTGGGAACAGGGGGAGATGAAGCTTTCTTT. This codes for CASSLGTGGDEAFF.

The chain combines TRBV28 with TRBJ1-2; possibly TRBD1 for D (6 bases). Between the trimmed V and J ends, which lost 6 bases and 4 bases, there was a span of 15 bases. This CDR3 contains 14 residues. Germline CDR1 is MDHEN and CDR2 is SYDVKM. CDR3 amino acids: CASRPLTGGYGYTF. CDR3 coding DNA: TGTGCCAGCAGACCCCTGACAGGAGGCTATGGCTACACCTTC.